A single sample gave rise to the 28 T cell receptor beta chains below, sequenced in a study of CD8 T cells in ankylosing spondylitis. TCRdb itself ran the 5' RACE reads through MiXCR, one entry per CDR3 protein. The sample contains over 100,000 distinct CDR3 sequences, around 7% of which appear only once. Sequencing was carried out using blood, either unsorted or a sorted T cell fraction (not recorded which). The receptors come from a male donor with ankylosing spondylitis or in good health (not recorded which).

This clonotype was found many times. The rearrangement joins TRBV18 to TRBJ1-1; D may be TRBD1 (6 bases). Per germline, CDR1 KGHSH and CDR2 LQKENI. Trimming stripped 3 bases from V and 4 bases from J, with 15 bases between. The CDR3 runs 15 residues. The CDR3 coding sequence is TGTGCCAGCTCACCCCTACAGGGTCCGTCCACTGAAGCTTTCTTT. This gives the protein CASSPLQGPSTEAFF. Full variable domain (rest looked up from reference TRBV18 and TRBJ1-1): NAGVMQNPRHLVRRRGQEARLRCSPMKGHSHVYWYRQLPEEGLKFMVYLQKENIIDESGMPKERFSAEFPKEGPSILRIQQVVRGDSAAYFCASSPLQGPSTEAFFGQGTRLTVV.

This clonotype was picked up many times. The V and J genes are TRBV5-1 and TRBJ2-5, with TRBD2 matching over 12 bases. Losses at the gene ends were 0 bases for V and 5 bases for J; bases not matched to a gene: 5. The V gene's germline CDR1 is SGHRS and CDR2 YFSETQ. This CDR3 has 16 amino acids. The CDR3 protein is CASSLALAGGIETQYF. The CDR3 coding sequence is TGCGCCAGCAGCTTGGCGCTAGCGGGAGGGATTGAGACCCAGTACTTC.

This clonotype has at least ten counts. J is TRBJ1-5 and V is TRBV20-1; the D is unclear. Germline values: CDR1 DFQATT, CDR2 SNEGSKA (reference sequence). The V and J ends lost 0 bases and 4 bases respectively, with 7 bases between them. The CDR3 length is 13 residues. In DNA, the CDR3 is TGCAGTGCTAGAGATTATCGGAATCAGCCCCAGCATTTT. Translated: CSARDYRNQPQHF.

In this sample, this clonotype turned up many times. V gene TRBV28 combines with J gene TRBJ1-5; the match to TRBD1 covers 8 bases. The CDR3 extends over 15 amino acids. V lost 6 bases to trimming and J lost 7 bases; unmatched junction nucleotides: 11. Germline V gene data show CDR1 as MDHEN and CDR2 as SYDVKM. The CDR3 is CASSPSTGGYQPQHF. CDR3 coding DNA: TGTGCCAGCAGCCCAAGCACAGGGGGTTACCAGCCCCAGCATTTT. Full variable domain (rest looked up from reference TRBV28 and TRBJ1-5): DVKVTQSSRYLVKRTGEKVFLECVQDMDHENMFWYRQDPGLGLRLIYFSYDVKMKEKGDIPEGYSVSREKKERFSLILESASTNQTSMYLCASSPSTGGYQPQHFGDGTRLSIL.

This clonotype was counted many times. The CDR3 DNA follows: TGTGCCAGCAGCGTAGTTGGCACCGGCACTGAAGCTTTCTTT. Residues: CASSVVGTGTEAFF. The chain carries TRBV9 and TRBJ1-1; D remains ambiguous. Germline CDR1 reads SGDLS; CDR2 reads YYNGEE. There are 14 residues in the CDR3. The V end was cut by 0 bases, the J end by 4 bases, with 10 bases between. The complete variable domain, with remaining parts taken from reference TRBV9 and TRBJ1-1, reads DSGVTQTPKHLITATGQRVTLRCSPRSGDLSVYWYQQSLDQGLQFLIQYYNGEERAKGNILERFSAQQFPDLHSELNLSSLELGDSALYFCASSVVGTGTEAFFGQGTRLTVV.

This clonotype has only a few counts. The genes are TRBV4-1 and TRBJ2-1; TRBD2 might be the D (7 bases). The CDR3 runs to 16 residues. V was cut by 4 bases and J by 4 bases, with 17 bases left in between. Germline V gives CDR1 MGHRA, CDR2 YSYEKL. CDR3 region: CASSRFIGGTYNEQFF. The CDR3 nucleotides are TGCGCCAGCAGCCGCTTTATCGGGGGGACATACAATGAGCAGTTCTTC.

This clonotype has a count of ten or more. This chain connects TRBV28 to TRBJ1-5; perhaps TRBD1 as D (5 bases). The CDR3 extends over 12 amino acids. Germline V lookup: CDR1 MDHEN, CDR2 SYDVKM. Between the trimmed V and J ends, which lost 5 bases and 9 bases, there was a span of 11 bases. The chain's CDR3 is CASSPPRGPQHF. The CDR3 DNA reads TGTGCCAGCAGTCCACCGAGGGGGCCCCAGCATTTT.

This clonotype was seen many times. V and J are TRBV5-1 and TRBJ1-4; D might be TRBD1 (5 bases). The V end was cut by 2 bases, the J end by 8 bases, with 16 bases between. Germline lookup yields CDR1 SGHRS and CDR2 YFSETQ. This CDR3 has 15 amino acids. The CDR3 DNA reads TGCGCCAGCAGCTTCAAACGGGGGAATGGCGAAAAACTGTTTTTT. This codes for CASSFKRGNGEKLFF.

This clonotype has a handful of counts. CDR3 loop: CASSPTSRGSNEQFF. The CDR3, as DNA: TGCGCCAGCAGCCCTACTAGCAGAGGGTCCAATGAGCAGTTCTTC. The V and J genes are TRBV5-1 and TRBJ2-1; D may be TRBD2 (6 bases). Germline V CDR1 and CDR2: SGHRS, YFSETQ. This CDR3 spans 15 amino acids. V lost 4 bases and J 6 bases, leaving 17 bases between the germline ends.

The chain has TRBV5-1 and TRBJ1-2; possible D gene TRBD1, 6 bases. The CDR3 has 14 amino acids. The V gene lost 0 bases and the J gene lost 8 bases, with 14 bases spanning the gap. Per germline, CDR1 SGHRS and CDR2 YFSETQ. CDR3: CASSLATGAEGYTF. CDR3 DNA sequence: TGCGCCAGCAGCTTGGCTACGGGGGCTGAGGGCTACACCTTC.

This clonotype has at least ten counts. The rearrangement joins TRBV7-2 to TRBJ2-3; no clear D. This CDR3 comprises 14 residues. The germline V and J ends were trimmed by 1 base and 1 base, with 6 bases remaining between them. Per the germline V gene, CDR1 is SGHTA and CDR2 is FQGNSA. CDR3 sequence reads: CASSLVRGTDTQYF. DNA for the CDR3: TGTGCCAGCAGCTTAGTACGAGGCACAGATACGCAGTATTTT. The full variable domain, with the rest looked up from reference TRBV7-2 and TRBJ2-3, is GAGVSQSPSNKVTEKGKDVELRCDPISGHTALYWYRQSLGQGLEFLIYFQGNSAPDKSGLPSDRFSAERTGGSVSTLTIQRTQQEDSAVYLCASSLVRGTDTQYFGPGTRLTVL.

In this sample, this clonotype turned up many times. The chain joins TRBV24-1 to TRBJ2-2; D possibly corresponds to TRBD1 (5 bases). The CDR3 is 13 amino acids. Germline V gene data show CDR1 as KGHDR and CDR2 as SFDVKD. V was shortened by 9 bases and J by 0 bases, with 7 bases between the two germline ends. The CDR3 reads CATVGANTGELFF. The CDR3 DNA follows: TGTGCCACCGTAGGGGCGAACACCGGGGAGCTGTTTTTT.

There are many counts of this clonotype. The rearrangement joins TRBV11-2 to TRBJ2-1; 10 bases are shared with TRBD2. The CDR3 sequence is 16 residues long. V gave up 1 base and J gave up 6 bases; unmatched junction bases: 6. Looked up from germline, CDR1 is SGHAT and CDR2 is FQNNGV. The CDR3 loop reads CASSLALAGALNEQFF. CDR3 nucleotides: TGTGCCAGCAGCTTAGCCCTAGCGGGAGCCCTCAATGAGCAGTTCTTC.

This clonotype was seen repeatedly, ten times or more. This chain's CDR3 is CASSLVGVEEKLFF. The CDR3 bases are TGCGCCAGCAGCTTGGTGGGCGTTGAGGAAAAACTGTTTTTT. The V and J genes are TRBV5-1 and TRBJ1-4; no clear D gene. V dropped 0 bases and J dropped 8 bases, with 11 bases sitting between them. The CDR3 loop spans 14 amino acids. Per the germline V gene, CDR1 is SGHRS and CDR2 is YFSETQ.

This clonotype appeared many times. V is TRBV7-2 and J is TRBJ2-5, with TRBD2 matching over 11 bases. Germline CDR1 SGHTA, CDR2 FQGNSA. V was clipped by 1 base and J by 2 bases; unmatched bases: 3. The CDR3 length is 16 residues. The CDR3 spells CASSLVGTSGQETQYF. The CDR3 region has the DNA TGTGCCAGCAGCTTAGTGGGGACTAGCGGACAAGAGACCCAGTACTTC.

This clonotype showed up many times. The chain couples TRBV29-1 to TRBJ2-5; maybe TRBD2 (6 bases). CDR3 size: 15 residues. Trimming shortened V by 6 bases and J by 0 bases, and 17 bases separated the two germline ends. CDR1 and CDR2 from the germline V gene are SQVTM and ANQGSEA. As DNA, the CDR3 is TGCAGCGTCGCGGTGAATAGCGGCTACCAAGAGACCCAGTACTTC. Translating gives CSVAVNSGYQETQYF.

This clonotype was seen ten or more times. The chain has TRBV10-3 and TRBJ1-1; D not certain. The germline V and J ends were trimmed by 6 bases and 1 base, with 18 bases remaining between them. CDR1 is ENHRY, CDR2 SYGVKD, per germline. This CDR3 comprises 16 residues. The CDR3 sequence is CAISLTGPGPNTEAFF. The CDR3 coding sequence is TGTGCCATCAGCCTAACCGGGCCCGGGCCGAACACTGAAGCTTTCTTT.

The chain joins TRBV6-2 or TRBV6-3 to TRBJ1-4; 8 positions match TRBD1. The CDR3 is 16 amino acids. V shed 0 bases, J shed 3 bases, and the junction held 3 bases outside the gene matches. The V gene's germline CDR1 is MNHEY and CDR2 SVGEGT. The CDR3 protein is CASSYSPGQANEKLFF. CDR3 nucleotide sequence: TGTGCCAGCAGTTACTCTCCGGGACAGGCTAATGAAAAACTGTTTTTT.

There are a few counts of this clonotype. The V and J genes are TRBV12-3 or TRBV12-4 and TRBJ2-1, with 13 bases aligning to TRBD2. Trimming removed 6 bases from V and 6 bases from J; junction bases left unmatched: 2. This CDR3 spans 14 amino acids. For the CDR3, the DNA is TGTGCCAGCAGCCGACTAGCGGGAGGCAATGAGCAGTTCTTC. It is translated as CASSRLAGGNEQFF.

V gene TRBV10-3 combines with J gene TRBJ2-3; D is unresolved. The CDR3 totals 14 residues. Germline loops: CDR1 ENHRY, CDR2 SYGVKD. The germline V and J ends were trimmed by 8 bases and 0 bases, with 12 bases remaining between them. CDR3 sequence: CAIRLTASTDTQYF. CDR3 DNA: TGTGCCATCCGACTGACGGCTAGCACAGATACGCAGTATTTT.

In its sample, this clonotype was seen a few times. The J gene is TRBJ2-7, the V gene TRBV5-1; 12 positions agree with TRBD2. The CDR3 totals 15 residues. Trimming removed 5 bases from V and 7 bases from J; junction bases left unmatched: 10. Germline V gene sequence: CDR1 SGHRS, CDR2 YFSETQ. The CDR3: CASSFGLAGSREQYF. The CDR3 bases are TGCGCCAGCAGTTTTGGACTAGCGGGATCCAGGGAGCAGTACTTC.

Many counts were recorded for this clonotype. This chain links TRBV5-1 with TRBJ2-7; 9 bases line up with TRBD1. CDR3 size: 14 residues. The V gene end was trimmed by 0 bases and the J gene end by 4 bases; junction bases not matched to a gene: 2. CDR1 and CDR2 (germline): SGHRS, YFSETQ. The CDR3 DNA follows: TGCGCCAGCAGCTTGGGGACAGGGGTTTACGAGCAGTACTTC. Its protein product is CASSLGTGVYEQYF.

The table lists this clonotype with a few counts. The V and J genes are TRBV5-5 and TRBJ2-2; no reliable D call. CDR3 length equals 14 residues. Germline V gene data show CDR1 as SGHKS and CDR2 as YYEKEE (reference sequence). Trimming took 4 bases from V and 2 from J, leaving 9 bases between them. The CDR3 here is CASSVPDNTGELFF. CDR3 bases: TGTGCCAGCAGCGTTCCAGATAACACCGGGGAGCTGTTTTTT.

In the case of this clonotype: At one of its ends the junction is not consistent with the germline gene, which may arise from a read error. J is TRBJ1-1 and V is TRBV29-1; 9 bases map to TRBD1. Germline CDR1 SQVTM, CDR2 ANQGSEA. This CDR3 is 16 amino acids long. The CDR3 DNA reads TGCAGCGTGGAAGGGGGGACAGGGTGGAGGGACACTGAAGCTTTCTTT. It yields the protein CSVEGGTGWRDTEAFF.

The rearrangement joins TRBV9 to TRBJ2-1; the D gene is possibly TRBD1 (5 bases). With 0 bases removed from V and 7 bases from J, the gap between germline ends came to 14 bases. The CDR3 is made up of 15 amino acids. The germline V gene has CDR1 SGDLS and CDR2 YYNGEE. CDR3 region: CASSVVAEDSNEQFF. In DNA, the CDR3 is TGTGCCAGCAGCGTAGTGGCGGAAGACAGTAATGAGCAGTTCTTC.

This clonotype was counted at least ten times. The V and J genes are TRBV20-1 and TRBJ1-5; D unclear. This CDR3 has 12 residues. CDR1 is DFQATT, CDR2 SNEGSKA, per germline (reference sequence). V lost 3 bases to trimming and J lost 1 base, with 4 bases between them. The CDR3 DNA reads as TGCAGTGCTAGGGACAGCAATCAGCCCCAGCATTTT. Protein sequence: CSARDSNQPQHF.

This clonotype was recorded many times. The chain employs TRBV23-1 and TRBJ2-1; 9 bases map to TRBD1. TRBV23-1 is designated an ORF whose function remains uncertain. This CDR3 is built from 13 residues. The trim removed 10 bases at V and 4 bases at J, leaving 5 bases unmatched. The CDR3 loop reads CAKSDRGYNEQFF. CDR3 coding DNA: TGCGCCAAATCCGACAGGGGGTACAATGAGCAGTTCTTC.

This clonotype has just a few counts. J is TRBJ2-4 and V is TRBV3-1; 8 bases agree with TRBD2. CDR1 and CDR2 from the germline V gene are LGHDT and YNNKEL (reference sequence). After removal of 4 bases from V and 0 bases from J, the junction contained 8 bases not matched to a gene. The CDR3 loop spans 17 amino acids. The CDR3 sequence is CASSPGTRFVAKNIQYF. As DNA, the CDR3 is TGTGCCAGCAGCCCCGGGACTAGATTTGTAGCCAAAAACATTCAGTACTTC.